The 22 T cell receptor beta chains in this list originate from one sample, sequenced in a study of blood T cell repertoires in COVID-19. Libraries were prepared by immunoSEQ multiplex PCR; TCRdb keeps only in-frame clonotypes and omits some of them. The profile shows around 200,000 clones, 70% to 90% of them singletons. The sequenced sample consisted of peripheral blood. The receptor source for this set is a woman of 80 years or more with acute or convalescent COVID-19.

The chain recombines TRBV9 with TRBJ1-2; the D gene is possibly TRBD1 (5 bases). The CDR3 sequence is 13 residues long. V was cut by 4 bases and J by 7 bases, with 14 bases left in between. Looked up from germline, CDR1 is SGDLS and CDR2 is YYNGEE. The CDR3 DNA reads as TGTGCCAGCAGCACCACTCCGACAGTTGGCTACACCTTC. Translation: CASSTTPTVGYTF.

This chain links TRBV29-1 with TRBJ2-3; possible D gene TRBD2, 6 bases. The V and J ends lost 7 bases and 6 bases respectively, with 20 bases between them. Germline V CDR1 and CDR2: SQVTM, ANQGSEA. The CDR3 has 14 amino acids. CDR3 in amino acids: CSAPTMGGSDTQYF. CDR3 DNA sequence: TGCAGCGCTCCGACCATGGGGGGTAGCGATACGCAGTATTTT.

The gene calls are TRBV18 and TRBJ2-6; possibly TRBD1 for D (6 bases). This CDR3 has 14 amino acids. The germline CDR1 and CDR2 sequences are KGHSH and LQKENI. The V and J ends lost 5 bases and 2 bases respectively, with 7 bases between them. DNA of the CDR3: TGTGCCAGCTCAACAGGGACTGGGGCCAACGTCCTGACTTTC. Residues: CASSTGTGANVLTF.

This clone was seen just once. V is TRBV7-2 and J is TRBJ1-6, with D perhaps TRBD1 (5 bases). The V gene lost 2 bases and the J gene lost 0 bases, with 11 bases spanning the gap. CDR1 and CDR2 (germline): SGHTA, FQGNSA. CDR3 length equals 17 residues. The CDR3 nucleotides read TGTGCCAGCAGCTTAAGGACACTCAGCTCCTATAATTCACCCCTCCACTTT. Translating gives CASSLRTLSSYNSPLHF.

A few counts support this clone. CDR3 DNA: TGTGCCAGCAGTTACGGGCCGAACACCGGGGAGCTGTTTTTT. Translated: CASSYGPNTGELFF. The chain couples TRBV6-5 to TRBJ2-2; D gene uncertain. This CDR3 is built from 14 residues. CDR1 is MNHEY and CDR2 is SVGAGI in the germline V gene. Trimming pared 2 bases from V and 0 bases from J, leaving 4 bases between.

V gene TRBV6-2 or TRBV6-3 combines with J gene TRBJ2-5; 9 bases map to TRBD2. Germline assignment: CDR1 MNHEY and CDR2 SVGEGT. This CDR3 spans 15 amino acids. V gave up 2 bases and J gave up 5 bases; unmatched junction bases: 6. As DNA, the CDR3 is TGTGCCAGCAGTTACCAGTGGACTAGCGTGGAGACCCAGTACTTC. Residues: CASSYQWTSVETQYF.

V gene TRBV2 combines with J gene TRBJ1-1; D is possibly TRBD1 (6 bases). The CDR3 length is 13 residues. V shed 6 bases and J shed 6 bases, with 14 bases lying between them. The germline gives CDR1 SNHLY, CDR2 FYNNEI. The CDR3 loop is CASSRQATSEAFF. In nucleotides, the CDR3 is TGTGCCAGCAGCCGACAGGCGACATCTGAAGCTTTCTTT.

The V call is TRBV7-2, the J call TRBJ1-2; no reliable D call. Germline V CDR1 and CDR2: SGHTA, FQGNSA. The CDR3 spans 13 residues. Trimming took off 4 bases at V and 11 bases at J, with 17 bases between the two ends. In DNA, the CDR3 is TGTGCCAGCAGCTCAGGACTGAGGATCATGTACACCTTC. The encoded protein is CASSSGLRIMYTF. The variable domain in full, completed from reference TRBV7-2 and TRBJ1-2, reads GAGVSQSPSNKVTEKGKDVELRCDPISGHTALYWYRQSLGQGLEFLIYFQGNSAPDKSGLPSDRFSAERTGGSVSTLTIQRTQQEDSAVYLCASSSGLRIMYTFGSGTRLTVV.

V is TRBV27 and J is TRBJ1-2; 7 nucleotides match TRBD1. CDR1 MNHEY and CDR2 SMNVEV come from the germline V gene (reference sequence). The CDR3 is 14 residues long. Trimming at V came to 2 bases and at J to 6 bases, leaving 6 bases not matched to a gene. The CDR3 sequence is CASSLRPGGHGYTF. The CDR3 nucleotides read TGTGCCAGCAGTTTAAGGCCAGGGGGTCATGGCTACACCTTC.

This chain links TRBV5-1 with TRBJ1-2, with 10 bases aligning to TRBD1. CDR1 is SGHRS and CDR2 is YFSETQ in the germline V gene. V shed 0 bases and J 1 base; nucleotides not matched to a gene: 9. The CDR3 spans 18 residues. The CDR3 region has the DNA TGCGCCAGCAGCTTGGTGCCTTCGACAGGGGGCAATAACTATGGCTACACCTTC. Protein: CASSLVPSTGGNNYGYTF.

The sample holds a few counts of this clone. This chain links TRBV2 with TRBJ1-1, with 7 bases fitting TRBD1. This CDR3 spans 17 amino acids. After removal of 3 bases from V and 0 bases from J, the junction contained 10 bases not matched to a gene. The germline gives CDR1 SNHLY, CDR2 FYNNEI. CDR3 nucleotides: TGTGCCAGCAGTGACTCGTGGACAGGAACCATGAACACTGAAGCTTTCTTT. Amino acids: CASSDSWTGTMNTEAFF.

This chain uses TRBV2 with TRBJ1-5, with 9 bases identical to TRBD1. With 4 bases clipped from V and 6 bases from J, the junction kept 4 bases outside the gene matches. This CDR3 region has 14 residues. The germline V gene encodes CDR1 SNHLY and CDR2 FYNNEI. The CDR3 reads CASSGQGVVQPQHF. In DNA form, the CDR3 reads TGTGCCAGCAGTGGACAGGGGGTCGTTCAGCCCCAGCATTTT.

The V call is TRBV7-2, the J call TRBJ1-2; a weak D match, TRBD1 (5 bases). There are 16 residues in the CDR3. The germline gives CDR1 SGHTA, CDR2 FQGNSA. V lost 0 bases to trimming and J lost 5 bases, with 16 bases between them. The CDR3 coding sequence is TGTGCCAGCAGCTTAGCGGGGACTCCTCCTGTATATGGCTACACCTTC. Translation: CASSLAGTPPVYGYTF.

The chain recombines TRBV7-3 with TRBJ2-1; D is perhaps TRBD2 (5 bases). This CDR3 spans 13 amino acids. V was trimmed by 4 bases and J by 9 bases, leaving 13 bases between them. Germline V gene data show CDR1 as SGHTA and CDR2 as FQGTGA. DNA for the CDR3: TGTGCCAGCAGCTCCATCCGAGAGGGTGAGCAGTTCTTC. It encodes CASSSIREGEQFF.

This clone has only one observation. The gene calls are TRBV6-5 and TRBJ2-7; D might be TRBD2 (6 bases). The germline V gene encodes CDR1 MNHEY and CDR2 SVGAGI. This CDR3 region has 15 residues. Trimming pared 5 bases from V and 1 base from J, leaving 15 bases between. CDR3 in DNA: TGTGCCAGCAGTCCCACCGGGACTCTGTCCTACGAGCAGTACTTC. Translating gives CASSPTGTLSYEQYF.

This rearrangement joins TRBV24-1 to TRBJ1-5; TRBD1 agrees at 9 bases. This CDR3 is built from 13 residues. The V and J ends lost 4 bases and 9 bases, in that order; junction bases with no gene match: 3. CDR1 is KGHDR and CDR2 is SFDVKD in the germline V gene. CDR3 nucleotide sequence: TGTGCCACCAGTGACGGACAGGGGAGGCCCCAGCATTTT. Its protein product is CATSDGQGRPQHF.

This clone showed up just once. The chain's CDR3 is CASSFDGAGELFF. The CDR3 DNA follows: TGCGCCAGCAGCTTTGACGGGGCCGGGGAGCTGTTTTTT. The V and J genes are TRBV5-1 and TRBJ2-2, with D perhaps TRBD2 (5 bases). CDR3 length: 13 amino acids. Germline V gene lookup returns CDR1 SGHRS and CDR2 YFSETQ. Trimming removed 2 bases at V and 6 bases at J, with 8 bases between.

This clone was detected a few times. The gene calls are TRBV7-3 and TRBJ1-1; weak D call: TRBD1 (6 bases). Germline CDR1 and CDR2: SGHTA and FQGTGA. The V end lost 5 bases, the J end lost 1 base, and 14 bases lay between the germline ends. The CDR3 loop spans 15 amino acids. CDR3 sequence reads: CASSPQTGRNTEAFF. As DNA, the CDR3 is TGTGCCAGCAGCCCGCAGACAGGTCGGAACACTGAAGCTTTCTTT.

The chain carries TRBV6-2 or TRBV6-3 and TRBJ1-5, with 9 nucleotides matching TRBD1. With 4 bases clipped from V and 4 bases from J, the junction kept 17 bases outside the gene matches. The length of the CDR3 is 19 residues. CDR1 and CDR2 from the germline V gene are MNHEY and SVGEGT. The CDR3 DNA reads as TGTGCCAGCAGTTTCCTCGCACAGGGGGCGAGTCTGAAGAATCAGCCCCAGCATTTT. This sequence encodes CASSFLAQGASLKNQPQHF.

The chain employs TRBV4-1 and TRBJ1-2, with unresolved D. Germline lookup yields CDR1 MGHRA and CDR2 YSYEKL. V lost 6 bases and J lost 0, with 5 bases in between. The CDR3 contains 12 residues. The CDR3 nucleotides read TGCGCCAGCAGAAGAGCTAACTATGGCTACACCTTC. Its translation is CASRRANYGYTF.

V and J are TRBV28 and TRBJ2-1; TRBD2 matches 10 bases. CDR1 MDHEN and CDR2 SYDVKM come from the germline V gene. The CDR3 is made up of 19 amino acids. The ends lost 4 bases at V and 1 base at J; junction bases unmatched: 13. The CDR3 is CASSSSFAVAGGSYNEQFF. The CDR3 nucleotides are TGTGCCAGCAGTTCATCCTTTGCGGTAGCGGGAGGTTCCTACAATGAGCAGTTCTTC.

The chain links TRBV19 to TRBJ2-1, with 10 bases identical to TRBD2. CDR1 is LNHDA, CDR2 SQIVND, per germline (reference sequence). The CDR3 covers 18 residues. After removal of 1 base from V and 7 bases from J, the junction contained 13 bases not matched to a gene. The CDR3 loop is CASSIGGSGLARKNEQFF. In DNA, the CDR3 is TGTGCCAGTAGTATAGGGGGTTCGGGACTAGCGAGAAAGAATGAGCAGTTCTTC.